This T cell receptor (beta chain) was identified in a study of cytomegalovirus exposure and HLA in healthy donors. The CDR3 is made up of 18 amino acids. Germline V lookup: CDR1 SGHVS, CDR2 FQNEAQ. The junction had 11 bases not matched to a gene; V was cut back by 7 bases and J by 0 bases. The study ran its PCR with 60 Vbeta and 13 Jbeta primers. Using immunoSEQ multiplex PCR, the repertoire was profiled, and TCRdb retains in-frame clones only, with some absent. The sample carries about 210,000 clones, 70% to 80% recorded once. The V call is TRBV7-8, the J call TRBJ1-6; TRBD1 aligns across 8 bases. The sample comprised PBMCs. The clonotype originates from a young woman in good health and CMV-seropositive. Written as DNA, the CDR3 is TGTGCCAGCAACGTCGGACAGGGCCGAAGCTCCTATAATTCACCCCTCCACTTT. Translation: CASNVGQGRSSYNSPLHF.